A single sample is the source of the 26 T cell receptor beta chains below, sequenced in a study of blood T cell repertoires in COVID-19. The repertoire was sequenced with immunoSEQ multiplex PCR; TCRdb's copy has only in-frame clones and lacks some. The table records roughly 58,000 clones, 80% to 90% of them present only once. Source material: peripheral blood. The receptors originated from a man aged 55 to 70 with COVID-19, enrolled during active disease.

The chain has TRBV6-5 and TRBJ1-5, with TRBD1 identical over 10 bases. The CDR3 totals 15 residues. CDR1 is MNHEY and CDR2 is SVGAGI in the germline V gene. V trimming: 7 bases; J trimming: 9 bases; junction bases outside the gene matches: 12. Here the CDR3 DNA reads TGTGCCAGCAATACCAAGGCGACAGGGGGCCCGCCCCAGCATTTT. This encodes CASNTKATGGPPQHF.

V gene TRBV25-1 combines with J gene TRBJ1-4, with a weak D call TRBD1 (6 bases). Germline CDR1 is MGHDK and CDR2 is SYGVNS. The germline V and J ends were trimmed by 4 bases and 7 bases, with 13 bases remaining between them. There are 14 residues in the CDR3. The CDR3 is CASSGRGLFEKLFF. The DNA of the CDR3 is TGTGCCAGCAGTGGCAGGGGTTTGTTTGAAAAACTGTTTTTT.

This chain uses TRBV5-4 with TRBJ2-4; TRBD2 matches at 9 bases. The CDR3 is 15 amino acids. V lost 4 bases and J lost 7; bases outside the gene matches: 9. Germline CDR1 and CDR2: SGHNT and YYREEE (reference sequence). CDR3 DNA sequence: TGTGCCAGCAGCACCAATAGCGGGAGCGGGAACATTCAGTACTTC. As protein: CASSTNSGSGNIQYF.

V and J are TRBV7-2 and TRBJ2-7; 8 bases fit TRBD2. V dropped 4 bases and J dropped 3; count of bases not matched to a gene: 5. Germline V gene lookup returns CDR1 SGHTA and CDR2 FQGNSA. The CDR3 covers 14 residues. CDR3 protein: CASSSRSGSYEQYF. Here the CDR3 DNA reads TGTGCCAGCAGCTCAAGAAGCGGGAGCTACGAGCAGTACTTC.

On this clone: Germline is not matched at one junction end, which may reflect a read error. J is TRBJ1-3 and V is TRBV7-9, with a possible D match to TRBD1 (6 bases). CDR3 length: 14 amino acids. CDR1 is SEHNR, CDR2 FQNEAQ, per germline (reference sequence). CDR3: CASSLGQPGNTIYF. CDR3 bases: TGTGCCAGCAGTTTAGGACAGCCTGGAAACACCATATATTTT.

The V call is TRBV10-3, the J call TRBJ2-2, with a tentative D call TRBD1 (5 bases). The V and J ends lost 8 bases and 1 base respectively, with 14 bases between them. The germline V gene has CDR1 ENHRY and CDR2 SYGVKD. The CDR3 runs 15 residues. The CDR3 sequence: CAIRGGQLNTGELFF. In nucleotides, the CDR3 is TGTGCCATCCGTGGTGGACAACTGAACACCGGGGAGCTGTTTTTT.

The V gene is TRBV5-1, the J gene TRBJ2-3; TRBD2 agrees at 12 bases. This CDR3 comprises 19 residues. The germline V gene has CDR1 SGHRS and CDR2 YFSETQ. Trimming at V came to 1 base and at J to 2 bases, leaving 11 bases not matched to a gene. The CDR3 reads CASSLSLAGGIRHTDTQYF. Written as DNA, the CDR3 is TGCGCCAGCAGCTTGTCACTAGCGGGGGGTATACGGCACACAGATACGCAGTATTTT.

V gene TRBV2 combines with J gene TRBJ1-5; D possibly corresponds to TRBD1 (5 bases). Looked up from germline, CDR1 is SNHLY and CDR2 is FYNNEI. The CDR3 contains 13 residues. The V gene lost 11 bases and the J gene lost 7 bases, with 18 bases spanning the gap. CDR3 sequence (DNA): TGTGCCTCCAATGGGGACCGGGGGCAGCCCCAGCATTTT. It translates to CASNGDRGQPQHF.

The rearrangement joins TRBV2 to TRBJ2-2; TRBD2 matches at 8 bases. Trimming took 8 bases from V and 1 from J; bases not matched to a gene: 3. The CDR3 is 14 amino acids. From germline, CDR1 is SNHLY and CDR2 FYNNEI. Here the CDR3 reads CASSRGGNTGELFF. The CDR3 DNA reads TGTGCCAGCTCCCGGGGGGGGAACACCGGGGAGCTGTTTTTT.

The V and J genes are TRBV12-3 or TRBV12-4 and TRBJ1-2, with a weak D call TRBD1 (6 bases). This CDR3 has 13 amino acids. V was pared by 4 bases and J by 4 bases, with 10 bases between. The CDR3, as DNA: TGTGCCAGCAGTTCCCCGGACAGCTATGGCTACACCTTC. Protein sequence: CASSSPDSYGYTF.

V is TRBV6-5 and J is TRBJ1-1; TRBD1 might be the D (5 bases). This CDR3 region has 14 residues. V was cut by 6 bases and J by 2 bases, with 13 bases left in between. Germline V gene lookup returns CDR1 MNHEY and CDR2 SVGAGI. The CDR3 region is CASRAAGSNTEAFF. DNA of the CDR3: TGTGCCAGCAGGGCAGCAGGGTCCAACACTGAAGCTTTCTTT.

The rearrangement uses TRBV18 and TRBJ1-1, with D perhaps matching TRBD1 (5 bases). Germline loops: CDR1 KGHSH, CDR2 LQKENI. V gave up 1 base and J gave up 4 bases, with 13 bases separating them. CDR3 size: 15 residues. CDR3: CASSPLGGVGTEAFF. The CDR3, as DNA: TGTGCCAGCTCACCACTTGGGGGGGTGGGCACTGAAGCTTTCTTT.

To note about this clone: Other DNA variants within this sample encode the same CDR3. The V and J genes are TRBV9 and TRBJ2-3; D may be TRBD1 (5 bases). The germline V gene has CDR1 SGDLS and CDR2 YYNGEE. The V end was cut by 4 bases, the J end by 4 bases, with 10 bases between. The CDR3 is made up of 13 amino acids. The CDR3 is CASSPQVADTQYF. The DNA for the CDR3 is TGTGCCAGCAGCCCACAGGTGGCAGATACGCAGTATTTT. Filled out from reference TRBV9 and TRBJ2-3, the complete variable domain reads DSGVTQTPKHLITATGQRVTLRCSPRSGDLSVYWYQQSLDQGLQFLIQYYNGEERAKGNILERFSAQQFPDLHSELNLSSLELGDSALYFCASSPQVADTQYFGPGTRLTVL.

This clone was detected only a few times. V gene TRBV4-3 combines with J gene TRBJ1-4; TRBD1 aligns across 7 bases. CDR3 size: 16 residues. The germline CDR1 and CDR2 sequences are LGHNA and YSLEER. J lost 5 bases, V lost 2 bases, and 8 bases had no gene match. Here the CDR3 reads CASSQLPGQLNEKLFF. The CDR3 DNA follows: TGCGCCAGCAGCCAATTGCCGGGACAGCTGAATGAAAAACTGTTTTTT.

The chain uses TRBV30 and TRBJ2-3, with 8 nucleotides matching TRBD2. The length of the CDR3 is 15 residues. J was trimmed by 2 bases and V by 4 bases; bases with no gene match: 8. Germline values: CDR1 GTSNPN, CDR2 SVGIG (reference sequence). CDR3 nucleotides: TGTGCCTGGACCCCCTCTAGCGGGCTCACAGATACGCAGTATTTT. Its translation: CAWTPSSGLTDTQYF.

This clone was picked up a small number of times. This rearrangement joins TRBV10-3 to TRBJ1-1; 8 bases agree with TRBD1. The V gene's germline CDR1 is ENHRY and CDR2 SYGVKD. The CDR3 totals 15 residues. V shed 5 bases and J 1 base; nucleotides not matched to a gene: 6. The CDR3 coding sequence is TGTGCCATCAGTAAGACAGGGGAAGGGAACACTGAAGCTTTCTTT. This sequence encodes CAISKTGEGNTEAFF.

The count of this clone is one. The rearrangement uses TRBV27 and TRBJ1-2, with D perhaps TRBD1 (6 bases). The CDR3 totals 14 residues. The V end was cut by 5 bases, the J end by 7 bases, with 17 bases between. CDR1 and CDR2 from the germline V gene are MNHEY and SMNVEV (reference sequence). The chain's CDR3 is CASSRGGGLVGYTF. CDR3 coding DNA: TGTGCCAGCAGTCGTGGGGGGGGGCTTGTTGGCTACACCTTC.

The gene calls are TRBV2 and TRBJ2-5; possibly TRBD2 for D (5 bases). V shed 3 bases and J shed 2 bases, with 10 bases lying between them. The CDR3 loop spans 14 amino acids. Germline V gene lookup returns CDR1 SNHLY and CDR2 FYNNEI. CDR3: CASSEERPQETQYF. DNA of the CDR3: TGTGCCAGCAGTGAGGAGCGGCCACAAGAGACCCAGTACTTC.

The gene calls are TRBV30 and TRBJ1-2, with 7 bases identical to TRBD1. The CDR3 consists of 19 residues. After removal of 3 bases from V and 4 bases from J, the junction contained 23 bases not matched to a gene. The germline V gene has CDR1 GTSNPN and CDR2 SVGIG (reference sequence). The CDR3 loop is CAWRNTQPSGQGESYGYTF. DNA of the CDR3: TGTGCCTGGAGAAACACACAACCCTCGGGGCAGGGGGAATCCTATGGCTACACCTTC. Based on the CDR3 plus reference TRBV30 and TRBJ1-2, the full variable domain is SQTIHQWPATLVQPVGSPLSLECTVEGTSNPNLYWYRQAAGRGLQLLFYSVGIGQISSEVPQNLSASRPQDRQFILSSKKLLLSDSGFYLCAWRNTQPSGQGESYGYTFGSGTRLTVV.

The J gene is TRBJ1-2, the V gene TRBV5-4; 7 bases line up with TRBD1. The CDR3 consists of 13 residues. The germline V gene has CDR1 SGHNT and CDR2 YYREEE (reference sequence). Losses at the gene ends were 4 bases for V and 8 bases for J; bases not matched to a gene: 8. Here the CDR3 reads CASSAGQAGGYTF. For the CDR3, the DNA is TGTGCCAGCAGCGCCGGACAGGCAGGCGGCTACACCTTC.

The chain recombines TRBV7-9 with TRBJ2-7; TRBD1 matches at 10 bases. CDR3 size: 14 residues. The germline V gene has CDR1 SEHNR and CDR2 FQNEAQ (reference sequence). V gave up 2 bases and J gave up 6 bases; unmatched junction bases: 4. This chain's CDR3 is CASSLWDRGSEQYF. In DNA form, the CDR3 reads TGTGCCAGCAGCTTATGGGACAGGGGATCCGAGCAGTACTTC.

This clone was seen a single time. The CDR3 sequence: CASSVSPGQGGQETQYF. The DNA of the CDR3 is TGTGCCAGCAGCGTGTCCCCGGGGCAGGGGGGTCAAGAGACCCAGTACTTC. The V and J genes are TRBV9 and TRBJ2-5; D perhaps matches TRBD1 (7 bases). In germline, CDR1 is SGDLS, CDR2 YYNGEE. Trimming removed 2 bases from V and 2 bases from J, with 19 bases in between. The CDR3 runs 17 residues. The full variable domain, its missing parts supplied by reference TRBV9 and TRBJ2-5, is DSGVTQTPKHLITATGQRVTLRCSPRSGDLSVYWYQQSLDQGLQFLIQYYNGEERAKGNILERFSAQQFPDLHSELNLSSLELGDSALYFCASSVSPGQGGQETQYFGPGTRLLVL.

This clone turned up a few times. This chain links TRBV6-6 with TRBJ1-6, with D perhaps matching TRBD1 (5 bases). Germline V gene sequence: CDR1 MNHNY, CDR2 SVGAGI (reference sequence). The CDR3 sequence is 17 residues long. Trimming took 5 bases from V and 7 from J, leaving 21 bases between them. CDR3 region: CASSPGFTGASNSPLHF. CDR3 nucleotides: TGTGCCAGCAGTCCCGGGTTCACAGGAGCCTCGAATTCACCCCTCCACTTT.

The chain uses TRBV9 and TRBJ1-2; tentatively, D is TRBD1 (5 bases). This CDR3 spans 13 amino acids. V was trimmed by 1 base and J by 2 bases, leaving 6 bases between them. Germline assignment: CDR1 SGDLS and CDR2 YYNGEE. CDR3 amino acids: CASSVQGNYGYTF. CDR3 coding DNA: TGTGCCAGCAGCGTACAGGGAAACTATGGCTACACCTTC.

The chain combines TRBV19 with TRBJ2-3; TRBD1 matches 7 bases. This CDR3 comprises 15 residues. The germline gives CDR1 LNHDA, CDR2 SQIVND (reference sequence). The trim removed 3 bases at V and 5 bases at J, leaving 8 bases unmatched. The CDR3 sequence is CASSIYRGFQDTQYF. DNA of the CDR3: TGTGCCAGTAGTATTTACAGGGGATTCCAAGATACGCAGTATTTT. The entire variable domain, with the rest obtained from reference TRBV19 and TRBJ2-3, is as follows: DGGITQSPKYLFRKEGQNVTLSCEQNLNHDAMYWYRQDPGQGLRLIYYSQIVNDFQKGDIAEGYSVSREKKESFPLTVTSAQKNPTAFYLCASSIYRGFQDTQYFGPGTRLTVL.

The V call is TRBV12-3 or TRBV12-4, the J call TRBJ2-1; 7 nucleotides align to TRBD2. This CDR3 has 13 amino acids. Unmatched junction bases numbered 8, after V lost 7 bases and J lost 8 bases. CDR3 sequence reads: CASTPGLRDEQFF. The DNA of the CDR3 is TGTGCCAGCACCCCGGGACTACGGGATGAGCAGTTCTTC.